Listed below are T cell receptor beta chains from one sample, sequenced in a study of T cells in Graves' hyperthyroidism and ophthalmopathy. TCRdb ran MiXCR on the multiplex PCR reads and lists one entry per CDR3 protein. The data contain approximately 420,000 distinct CDR3 sequences, approximately 14% of them singletons. Sequencing was carried out using blood. These receptors originate from a woman aged 18-29 years with Graves' hyperthyroidism. CDR3s include the opening cysteine and the closing phenylalanine or tryptophan. D genes are given only for firm matches. Clone size is not always given. Where it is, it says once, few, many or a class for expanded clones.

>TRBV2|TRBJ2-5|many|NA
TGTGCCGGCCTCAGTTTGGGGTTAGAAGAGACCCAGTACTTC
CAGLSLGLEETQYF
>TRBV6-1|TRBJ1-4|few|NA
TGTGCCAGCAGTCCAGGACAAGGACCTTCAACTAATGAAAAACTGTTTTTT
CASSPGQGPSTNEKLFF
>TRBV5-1|TRBJ2-1|many|NA
TGCGCCAGCAGCGACGGACCAGAACACAATGAGCAGTTCTTC
CASSDGPEHNEQFF
>TRBV20-1|TRBJ2-1|few|TRBD2
TGCAGTGCTTTAACTCTAGCGGGGAACAATGAGCAGTTCTTC
CSALTLAGNNEQFF
>TRBV9|TRBJ2-2|few|TRBD2
TGTGCCAGCAGCGTAGCTGGGGGAGGGAGTGGCGGGGAGCTGTTTTTT
CASSVAGGGSGGELFF
>TRBV3-1|TRBJ1-2|NA|TRBD1
TGTGCCAGCAGCCAACTCGGACAGGGAGTCTATGGCTACACCTTC
CASSQLGQGVYGYTF
>TRBV4-3|TRBJ2-1|few|NA
TGCGCCAGCAGCCAAAATTTCGGCAGGGCAGATGAGCAGTTCTTC
CASSQNFGRADEQFF
>TRBV20-1|TRBJ2-5|once|NA
TGCAGTGCCCGGCTGGTTGAGACCCAGTACTTC
CSARLVETQYF
>TRBV5-4|TRBJ1-5|NA|NA
TGTGCCAGCAGCACCCTTGACACTCCCAATCAGCCCCAGCATTTT
CASSTLDTPNQPQHF
>TRBV28|TRBJ1-2|many|NA
TGTGCCAGCAGTTTAGGCGGGGGGCGTTTTGGTGGCTACACCTTC
CASSLGGGRFGGYTF
>TRBV7-2|TRBJ1-5|many|NA
TGTGCCAGCAGCTTAACGAGCAATCAGCCCCAGCATTTT
CASSLTSNQPQHF
>TRBV7-3|TRBJ2-2|NA|NA
TGTGCCAGCAGCTCTACCCTCCCCGGGGAGCTGTTTTTT
CASSSTLPGELFF
>TRBV9|TRBJ1-4|few|NA
TGTGCCAGCAGCGTATATGGGGATACTAATGAAAAACTGTTTTTT
CASSVYGDTNEKLFF
>TRBV6-2/TRBV6-3|TRBJ2-7|many|TRBD2
TGTGCCAGCAGTTTTACTAGCGGTTCCTACGAGCAGTACTTC
CASSFTSGSYEQYF
>TRBV6-6|TRBJ2-5|many|TRBD2
TGTGCCAGCAGTTACTCGCCTAGCGGGAGTAGGGAGACCCAGTACTTC
CASSYSPSGSRETQYF
>TRBV5-1|TRBJ1-3|many|NA
TGCGCCAGCAGCTTGGACGGCAGCTACTCTGGAAACACCATATATTTT
CASSLDGSYSGNTIYF
>TRBV28|TRBJ1-6|few|NA
TGTGCCAGCAGTTTTACAGGCCGAAATTCACCCCTCCACTTT
CASSFTGRNSPLHF
>TRBV12-3/TRBV12-4|TRBJ2-5|NA|NA
TGTGCCAGCAGTTTAGGGGGGACTCAGTACCAAGAGACCCAGTACTTC
CASSLGGTQYQETQYF
>TRBV27|TRBJ2-5|many|NA
TGTGCCAGCAGTTTATATAAGCGTCTAGAGACCCAGTACTTC
CASSLYKRLETQYF
>TRBV6-1|TRBJ2-5|NA|NA
TGTGCCAGCTTTGACAGGAAAGAGACCCAGTACTTC
CASFDRKETQYF
>TRBV6-1|TRBJ2-7|NA|NA
TGTGCCAGCAGAAGCGGACGAAGGTCCTCCTACGAGCAGTACTTC
CASRSGRRSSYEQYF
>TRBV19|TRBJ1-4|NA|NA
TGTGCCAGTAGACTGACCGACTATGGGGCAACTAATGAAAAACTGTTTTTT
CASRLTDYGATNEKLFF
>TRBV6-5|TRBJ2-7|NA|NA
TGTGCCAGCAGTTACTCGGCGAGCGAGCAGTACTTC
CASSYSASEQYF